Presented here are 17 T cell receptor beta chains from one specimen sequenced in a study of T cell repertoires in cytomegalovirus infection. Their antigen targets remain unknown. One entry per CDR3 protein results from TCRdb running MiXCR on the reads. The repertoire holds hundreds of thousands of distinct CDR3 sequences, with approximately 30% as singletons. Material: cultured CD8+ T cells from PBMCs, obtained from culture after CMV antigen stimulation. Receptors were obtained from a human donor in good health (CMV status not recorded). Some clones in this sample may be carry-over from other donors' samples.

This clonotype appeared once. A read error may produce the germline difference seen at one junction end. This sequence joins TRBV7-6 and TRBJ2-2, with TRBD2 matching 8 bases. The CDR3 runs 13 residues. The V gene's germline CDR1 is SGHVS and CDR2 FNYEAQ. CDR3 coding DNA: TGTGCCAACAGCCCGGGGGGGACCGGGGAGCTGTTTTTT. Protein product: CANSPGGTGELFF.

Here the CDR3 reads CANRPRRSNSYNEQFF. The CDR3 DNA sequence: TGTGCCAACAGGCCGCGGAGGAGTAACTCCTACAATGAGCAGTTCTTC. V gene TRBV2 combines with J gene TRBJ2-1; the D call may be TRBD1 or TRBD2 (5 bases each). Trimming left V 10 bases short and J 0 bases short, with 19 bases between. This CDR3 is built from 16 residues. CDR1 and CDR2 from the germline V gene are SNHLY and FYNNEI.

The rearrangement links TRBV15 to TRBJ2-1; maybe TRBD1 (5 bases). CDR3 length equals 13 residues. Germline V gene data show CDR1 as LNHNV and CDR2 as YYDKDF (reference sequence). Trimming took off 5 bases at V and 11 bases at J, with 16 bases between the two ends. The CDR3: CATSGNRPEQQFF. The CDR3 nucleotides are TGTGCCACCAGCGGGAACAGGCCTGAACAGCAGTTCTTC. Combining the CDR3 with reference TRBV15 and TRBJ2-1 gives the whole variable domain DAMVIQNPRYQVTQFGKPVTLSCSQTLNHNVMYWYQQKSSQAPKLLFHYYDKDFNNEADTPDNFQSRRPNTSFCFLDIRSPGLGDTAMYLCATSGNRPEQQFFGPGTRLTVL.

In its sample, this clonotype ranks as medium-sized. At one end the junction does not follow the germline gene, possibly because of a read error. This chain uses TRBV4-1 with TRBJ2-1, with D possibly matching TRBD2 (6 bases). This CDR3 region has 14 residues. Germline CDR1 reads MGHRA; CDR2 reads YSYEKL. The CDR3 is CASSRSGVYNEQFF. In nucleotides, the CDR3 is TGTGCCAGCAGTCGCTCGGGGGTATACAATGAGCAGTTCTTC.

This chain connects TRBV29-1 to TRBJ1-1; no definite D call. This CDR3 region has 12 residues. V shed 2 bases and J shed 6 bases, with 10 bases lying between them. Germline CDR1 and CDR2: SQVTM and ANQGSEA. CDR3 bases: TGCAGCGTTGAAATGGGATCTCCTGAAGCTTTCTTT. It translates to CSVEMGSPEAFF.

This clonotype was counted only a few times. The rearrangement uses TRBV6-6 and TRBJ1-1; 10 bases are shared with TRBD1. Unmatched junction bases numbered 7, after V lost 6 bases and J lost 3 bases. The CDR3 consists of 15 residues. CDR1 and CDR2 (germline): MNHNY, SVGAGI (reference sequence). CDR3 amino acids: CASRPDRGRYTEAFF. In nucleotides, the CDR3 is TGTGCCAGCAGGCCAGACAGGGGGCGATACACTGAAGCTTTCTTT.

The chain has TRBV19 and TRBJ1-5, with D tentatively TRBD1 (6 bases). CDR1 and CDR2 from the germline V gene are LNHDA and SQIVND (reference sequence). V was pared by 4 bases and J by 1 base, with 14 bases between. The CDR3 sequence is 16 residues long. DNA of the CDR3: TGTGCCAGTAGTAACAGGGTCGGGGTGAGCAATCAGCCCCAGCATTTT. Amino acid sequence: CASSNRVGVSNQPQHF.

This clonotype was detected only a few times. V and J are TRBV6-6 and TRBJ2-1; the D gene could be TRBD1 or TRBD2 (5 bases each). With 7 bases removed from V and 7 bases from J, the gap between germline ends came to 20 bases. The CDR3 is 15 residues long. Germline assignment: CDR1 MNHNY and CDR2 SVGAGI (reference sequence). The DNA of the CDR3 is TGTGCCAGCACCAACAGGCGAACCTGGGGGAATGAGCAGTTCTTC. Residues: CASTNRRTWGNEQFF.

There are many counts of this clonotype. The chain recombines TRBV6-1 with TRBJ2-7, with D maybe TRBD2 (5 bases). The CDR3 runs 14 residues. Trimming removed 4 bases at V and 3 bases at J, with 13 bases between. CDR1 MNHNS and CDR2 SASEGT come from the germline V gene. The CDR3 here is CASSGQDSFYEQYF. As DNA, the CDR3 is TGTGCCAGCAGTGGGCAGGACTCTTTCTACGAGCAGTACTTC.

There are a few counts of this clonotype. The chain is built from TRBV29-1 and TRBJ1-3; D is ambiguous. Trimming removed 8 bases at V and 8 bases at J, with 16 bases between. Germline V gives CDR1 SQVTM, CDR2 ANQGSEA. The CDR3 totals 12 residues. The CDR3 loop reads CSFIVSLDTIYF. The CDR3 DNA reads TGCAGCTTCATAGTATCTCTGGACACCATATATTTT.

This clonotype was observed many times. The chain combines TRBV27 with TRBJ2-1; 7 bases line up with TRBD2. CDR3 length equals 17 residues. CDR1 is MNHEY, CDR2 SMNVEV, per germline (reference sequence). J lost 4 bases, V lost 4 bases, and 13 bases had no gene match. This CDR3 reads CASSSPPMGAGYNEQFF. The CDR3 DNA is TGTGCCAGCAGTTCCCCCCCGATGGGAGCGGGGTACAATGAGCAGTTCTTC.

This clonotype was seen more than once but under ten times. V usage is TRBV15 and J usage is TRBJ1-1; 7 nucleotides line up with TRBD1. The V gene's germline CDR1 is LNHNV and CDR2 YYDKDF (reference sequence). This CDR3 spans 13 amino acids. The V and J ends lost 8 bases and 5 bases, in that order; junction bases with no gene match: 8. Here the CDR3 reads CATLRGLGTEAFF. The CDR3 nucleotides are TGTGCCACCCTAAGGGGGCTTGGGACTGAAGCTTTCTTT.

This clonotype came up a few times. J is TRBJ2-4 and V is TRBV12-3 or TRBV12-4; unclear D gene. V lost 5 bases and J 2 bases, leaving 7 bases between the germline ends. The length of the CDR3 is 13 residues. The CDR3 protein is CASSPGPKNIQYF. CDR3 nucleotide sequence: TGTGCCAGCAGTCCCGGGCCCAAAAACATTCAGTACTTC.

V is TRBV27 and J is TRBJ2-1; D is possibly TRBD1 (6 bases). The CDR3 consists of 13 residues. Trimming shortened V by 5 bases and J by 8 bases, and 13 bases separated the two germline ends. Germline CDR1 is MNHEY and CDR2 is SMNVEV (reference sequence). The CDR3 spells CASSPSQGYEQFF. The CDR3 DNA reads TGTGCCAGCAGTCCTTCTCAGGGGTATGAGCAGTTCTTC.

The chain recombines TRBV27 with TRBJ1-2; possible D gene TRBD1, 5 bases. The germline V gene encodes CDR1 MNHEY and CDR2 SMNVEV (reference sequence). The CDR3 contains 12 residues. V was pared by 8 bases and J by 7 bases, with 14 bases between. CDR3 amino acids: CASSGGAFGYTF. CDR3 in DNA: TGTGCCAGCTCTGGAGGGGCCTTTGGCTACACCTTC.

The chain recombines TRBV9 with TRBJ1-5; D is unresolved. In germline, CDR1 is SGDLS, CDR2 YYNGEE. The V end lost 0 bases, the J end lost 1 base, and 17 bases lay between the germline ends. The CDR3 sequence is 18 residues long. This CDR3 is CASSVAPGHPESNQPQHF. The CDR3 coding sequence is TGTGCCAGCAGCGTAGCTCCGGGCCACCCAGAAAGCAATCAGCCCCAGCATTTT.

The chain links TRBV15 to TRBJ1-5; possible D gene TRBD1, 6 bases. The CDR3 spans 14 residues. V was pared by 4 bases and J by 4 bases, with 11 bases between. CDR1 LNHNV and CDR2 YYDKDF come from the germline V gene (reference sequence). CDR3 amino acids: CATSTRGLNQPQHF. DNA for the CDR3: TGTGCCACCAGCACTCGGGGGCTAAATCAGCCCCAGCATTTT.